This TCR beta chain was sequenced during a study of cytomegalovirus exposure and HLA in healthy donors. Study-wide context: The approximately 120 validation repertoires, a later analysis reported, used the same platform as the 666 first-cohort repertoires.

The CDR3 is 14 amino acids. V dropped 4 bases and J dropped 2; count of bases not matched to a gene: 4. Germline CDR1 and CDR2: LNHDA and SQIVND (reference sequence). Sequencing used immunoSEQ multiplex PCR; TCRdb keeps in-frame clones, though not all of them. The sample includes about 79,000 clones, 93% of them seen just once. Sequenced sample: PBMCs. J is TRBJ2-7 and V is TRBV19; TRBD2 matches at 8 bases. This receptor was obtained from a woman aged 25-40 years in good health and CMV-seronegative. CDR3 residues: CASSRGLEPYEQYF. The CDR3 DNA sequence: TGTGCCAGTAGTAGGGGACTAGAGCCCTACGAGCAGTACTTC.